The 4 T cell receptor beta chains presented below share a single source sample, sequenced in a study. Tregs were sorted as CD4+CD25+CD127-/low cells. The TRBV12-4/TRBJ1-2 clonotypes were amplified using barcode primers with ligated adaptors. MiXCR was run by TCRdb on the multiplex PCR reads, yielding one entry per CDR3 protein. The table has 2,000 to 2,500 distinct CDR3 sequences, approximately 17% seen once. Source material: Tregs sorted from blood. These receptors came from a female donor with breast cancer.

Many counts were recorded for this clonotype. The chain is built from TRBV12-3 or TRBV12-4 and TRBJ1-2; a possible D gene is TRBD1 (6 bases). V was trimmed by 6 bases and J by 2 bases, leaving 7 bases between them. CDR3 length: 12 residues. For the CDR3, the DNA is TGTGCCAGCAGCCAGGGGAACTATGGCTACACCTTC. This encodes CASSQGNYGYTF.

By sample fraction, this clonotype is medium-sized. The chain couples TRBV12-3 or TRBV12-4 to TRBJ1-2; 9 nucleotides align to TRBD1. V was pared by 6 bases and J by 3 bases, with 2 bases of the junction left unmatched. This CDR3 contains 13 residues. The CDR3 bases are TGTGCCAGCAGGAGGGACAGGGACTATGGCTACACCTTC. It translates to CASRRDRDYGYTF.

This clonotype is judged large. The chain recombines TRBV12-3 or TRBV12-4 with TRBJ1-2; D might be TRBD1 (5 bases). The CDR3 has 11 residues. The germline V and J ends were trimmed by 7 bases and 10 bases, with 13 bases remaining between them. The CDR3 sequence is CASTPGTFYTF. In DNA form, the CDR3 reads TGTGCCAGCACCCCAGGGACCTTCTACACCTTC.

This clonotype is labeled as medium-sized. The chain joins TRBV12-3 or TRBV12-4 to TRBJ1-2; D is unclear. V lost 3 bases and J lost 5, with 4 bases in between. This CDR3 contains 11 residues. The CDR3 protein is CASSLGYGYTF. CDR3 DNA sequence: TGTGCCAGCAGTTTGGGTTATGGCTACACCTTC.